The rows below give T cell receptor beta chains drawn from one sample of a study of blood T cell repertoires in COVID-19. Sequencing used immunoSEQ multiplex PCR; TCRdb keeps in-frame clones, though not all of them. The sample holds about 100,000 clones, 88% seen once. The sequenced sample was peripheral blood. The receptors come from a man aged 80 or over with acute or convalescent COVID-19. Each CDR3 is given with its conserved first and last residue. Fields, in order: D gene, clone size, V gene, J gene, CDR3 DNA, CDR3 protein. The D gene is left open where the match is weak. Clone size is given for some rows only: seen once, a few or many times, or a class if the clone is expanded.

TRBD2,NA,TRBV7-2,TRBJ2-5,TGTGCCAGCAGTCGGGGGGGGCCGACTCAAGAGACCCAGTACTTC,CASSRGGPTQETQYF
TRBD1,few,TRBV5-8,TRBJ1-5,TGTGCCAGCAGCTTGACAGGGGTTCAAAACAATCAGCCCCAGCATTTT,CASSLTGVQNNQPQHF
NA,NA,TRBV11-3,TRBJ1-1,TGTGCCAGCGCTAGGTCGCCGAACACTGAAGCTTTCTTT,CASARSPNTEAFF
NA,NA,TRBV14,TRBJ2-6,TGTGCCAGCAGCCGTTGGTCGGGGGATGGGGCCAACGTCCTGACTTTC,CASSRWSGDGANVLTF
NA,NA,TRBV28,TRBJ1-1,TGTGCCAGCAGTTTGGCGGCCCGCACTGAAGCTTTCTTT,CASSLAARTEAFF
NA,NA,TRBV19,TRBJ1-2,TGTGCCAGTAGTATGACACAAGGAACCTATGGCTACACCTTC,CASSMTQGTYGYTF
NA,NA,TRBV18,TRBJ1-2,TGTGCCAGCTCACCACTCCCTACAGTGCCAACAGGCTATGGCTACACCTTC,CASSPLPTVPTGYGYTF
NA,NA,TRBV5-4,TRBJ2-6,TGTGCCAGCAGCAGGGGCCGTGTGGAGGGGGCCAACGTCCTGACTTTC,CASSRGRVEGANVLTF
TRBD1,NA,TRBV6-6,TRBJ2-7,TGTGCCAGCAGTACAGGACAGGTCTACGAGCAGTACTTC,CASSTGQVYEQYF
NA,NA,TRBV7-2,TRBJ2-3,TGTGCCAGCAGCTTAGACTGGTCAGATACGCAGTATTTT,CASSLDWSDTQYF
NA,NA,TRBV12-3/TRBV12-4,TRBJ2-1,TGTGCCAGCAGCATCCGGGACAATGAGCAGTTCTTC,CASSIRDNEQFF
TRBD1,once,TRBV9,TRBJ2-7,TGTGCCAGCAGCGCCCGGGACAGGGGCTACGAGCAGTACTTC,CASSARDRGYEQYF
NA,NA,TRBV12-5,TRBJ2-2,TGTGCTAGTGGTTTGTATCAGAAAACCGGGGAGCTGTTTTTT,CASGLYQKTGELFF
TRBD1,NA,TRBV15,TRBJ1-6,TGTGCCACCAGCAGAGATAAGGGACAGGGAAGTTCACCCCTCCACTTT,CATSRDKGQGSSPLHF
NA,NA,TRBV6-6,TRBJ2-2,TGTGCCAGCAGTTTGGAGGGAGTGACCGGGGAGCTGTTTTTT,CASSLEGVTGELFF
NA,NA,TRBV11-3,TRBJ2-7,TGTGCCAGCAGCCCGGGCGGCGGGGCGAACTACGAGCAGTACTTC,CASSPGGGANYEQYF
NA,NA,TRBV9,TRBJ2-2,TGTGCCAGCAGCGTTTCGTTCGCGAACACCGGGGAGCTGTTTTTT,CASSVSFANTGELFF
NA,NA,TRBV29-1,TRBJ1-2,TGCAGCGTTCTACCCTACCGGGATCTCCCATTGGGCTACACCTTC,CSVLPYRDLPLGYTF
NA,once,TRBV9,TRBJ1-4,TGTGCCAGCAGCGTAGCGGGGGGTGTTGGAAAACTGTTTTTT,CASSVAGGVGKLFF
TRBD1,NA,TRBV28,TRBJ1-2,TGTGCCAGCAGTTCGGGACAGTCCAACTATGGCTACACCTTC,CASSSGQSNYGYTF
TRBD1,NA,TRBV2,TRBJ1-4,TGTGCCAGCAGTGCAAACAGGGGGTCGGAGGAAAAACTGTTTTTT,CASSANRGSEEKLFF
TRBD1,once,TRBV5-1,TRBJ1-2,TGCGCCAGCAGCTTGGACGGACAGGGATACGGCTACACCTTC,CASSLDGQGYGYTF
TRBD1,NA,TRBV19,TRBJ1-5,TGTGCCAGTAGGGGCGGACAGGGGTTCGGCAATCAGCCCCAGCATTTT,CASRGGQGFGNQPQHF
NA,NA,TRBV7-6,TRBJ2-2,TGTGCCAGCAGCGTGGGCCAGGGTGGTACCGGGGAGCTGTTTTTT,CASSVGQGGTGELFF
NA,few,TRBV7-3,TRBJ1-6,TGTGCCAGCAGCTTAAAAGGCCCGGGGAGCTCCTATAATTCACCCCTCCACTTT,CASSLKGPGSSYNSPLHF
NA,NA,TRBV19,TRBJ1-3,TGTGCCAGTAGTATGAGGAACCAGCGTGCCTCTGGAAACACCATATATTTT,CASSMRNQRASGNTIYF
NA,NA,TRBV6-1,TRBJ2-7,TGTGCCAGCAGTAATTCATTACAGGGTGTCGAGCAGTACTTC,CASSNSLQGVEQYF
NA,NA,TRBV6-4,TRBJ1-5,TGTGCCAGCAACTATAGCAATCAGCCCCAGCATTTT,CASNYSNQPQHF
TRBD1,NA,TRBV5-1,TRBJ2-1,TGCGCCAGCAGCTCTAACCCCGGACAGGGGAGGAACAATGAGCAGTTCTTC,CASSSNPGQGRNNEQFF
NA,NA,TRBV5-1,TRBJ2-3,TGCGCCAGCAGCCTCGAGGCCGAGGGAGATACGCAGTATTTT,CASSLEAEGDTQYF
TRBD2,NA,TRBV18,TRBJ2-2,TGTGCCAGCTCTCTGCTGATTGGGACTAGTAATGCCGGGGAGCTGTTTTTT,CASSLLIGTSNAGELFF
TRBD2,NA,TRBV18,TRBJ2-3,TGTGCCAGCTCACCTTACGGGGGGGCCGGGGGAGATACGCAGTATTTT,CASSPYGGAGGDTQYF